These 25 T cell receptor beta chains were all obtained from the same sample, sequenced in a study of blood T cell repertoires in COVID-19. This table comes from immunoSEQ multiplex PCR, and its TCRdb copy is limited to in-frame clones, with some not included. The repertoire includes some 140,000 clones, roughly 80% of them detected once, and around 3.1% sits in the top ten. The sequencing sample was made of peripheral blood. Receptor source: a woman aged 80 or over with acute or convalescent COVID-19.

The rearrangement links TRBV5-6 to TRBJ2-2; 14 bases align to TRBD2. This CDR3 is 19 amino acids long. From germline, CDR1 is SGHDT and CDR2 YYEEEE. V gave up 2 bases and J gave up 4 bases; unmatched junction bases: 10. As DNA, the CDR3 is TGTGCCAGCAGCTTATTAGGGTTCGGACTAGCGGGGGGCACCGGGGAGCTGTTTTTT. This sequence encodes CASSLLGFGLAGGTGELFF. Combining the CDR3 with reference TRBV5-6 and TRBJ2-2 gives the whole variable domain DAGVTQSPTHLIKTRGQQVTLRCSPKSGHDTVSWYQQALGQGPQFIFQYYEEEERQRGNFPDRFSGHQFPNYSSELNVNALLLGDSALYLCASSLLGFGLAGGTGELFFGEGSRLTVL.

This clone was observed a single time. The chain's CDR3 is CASSDSGTGSYGYTF. Written as DNA, the CDR3 is TGTGCCAGCAGTGACTCTGGGACAGGATCCTATGGCTACACCTTC. V gene TRBV6-4 combines with J gene TRBJ1-2, with 8 bases matching TRBD1. CDR1 MRHNA and CDR2 SNTAGT come from the germline V gene. V was pared by 0 bases and J by 4 bases, with 4 bases of the junction left unmatched. The CDR3 is 15 amino acids.

This CDR3 reads CASSLTSSGNTIYF. For the CDR3, the DNA is TGTGCCAGCAGCTTAACCAGCTCTGGAAACACCATATATTTT. This chain connects TRBV7-3 to TRBJ1-3; D call uncertain. This CDR3 region has 14 residues. The germline V and J ends were trimmed by 0 bases and 0 bases, with 3 bases remaining between them. Germline values: CDR1 SGHTA, CDR2 FQGTGA.

Concerning this clone itself: The junction departs from germline at one end; a sequencing error may be responsible. The rearrangement joins TRBV5-1 to TRBJ2-3, with a tentative D call TRBD1 (6 bases). This CDR3 spans 14 amino acids. Germline V gene lookup returns CDR1 SGHRS and CDR2 YFSETQ. The CDR3 protein is CVSTADSITDTQYF. Here the CDR3 DNA reads TGCGTCAGCACCGCGGACAGCATCACAGATACGCAGTATTTT.

V usage is TRBV7-2 and J usage is TRBJ1-2; no clear D. The CDR3 consists of 11 residues. Trimming shortened V by 7 bases and J by 5 bases, and 8 bases separated the two germline ends. Germline CDR1 is SGHTA and CDR2 is FQGNSA. The CDR3 is CASTPGYGYTF. The CDR3 coding sequence is TGTGCCAGCACCCCCGGGTATGGCTACACCTTC. Full variable domain (rest looked up from reference TRBV7-2 and TRBJ1-2): GAGVSQSPSNKVTEKGKDVELRCDPISGHTALYWYRQSLGQGLEFLIYFQGNSAPDKSGLPSDRFSAERTGGSVSTLTIQRTQQEDSAVYLCASTPGYGYTFGSGTRLTVV.

The V gene is TRBV20-1, the J gene TRBJ1-1, with D unclear. Germline values: CDR1 DFQATT, CDR2 SNEGSKA (reference sequence). The germline V and J ends were trimmed by 4 bases and 1 base, with 4 bases remaining between them. The CDR3 runs 11 residues. In nucleotides, the CDR3 is TGCAGTGCTATCCGGAACACTGAAGCTTTCTTT. It codes for CSAIRNTEAFF.

This clone was observed once. The chain combines TRBV6-5 with TRBJ2-7; D ambiguous. V was pared by 0 bases and J by 0 bases, with 9 bases between. This CDR3 contains 15 residues. Germline lookup yields CDR1 MNHEY and CDR2 SVGAGI. The CDR3 DNA is TGTGCCAGCAGTTACTCGTCATACAGCTCCTACGAGCAGTACTTC. Its protein is CASSYSSYSSYEQYF.

J is TRBJ2-5 and V is TRBV10-3; TRBD2 matches 11 bases. CDR1 is ENHRY and CDR2 is SYGVKD in the germline V gene. V lost 3 bases and J lost 5; bases outside the gene matches: 14. This CDR3 spans 18 amino acids. CDR3 residues: CAISDHGTSGGGSETQYF. Here the CDR3 DNA reads TGTGCCATCAGTGACCACGGTACTAGCGGGGGCGGATCGGAGACCCAGTACTTC.

The rearrangement uses TRBV7-3 and TRBJ2-3; 12 bases are shared with TRBD2. This CDR3 has 17 amino acids. The V segment lost 2 bases and the J segment 4 bases; nucleotides outside the gene matches: 7. Germline V gene lookup returns CDR1 SGHTA and CDR2 FQGTGA. The CDR3 DNA reads as TGTGCCAGCAGCTTAGGGCTAGCGGGGGGGCTACCAGATACGCAGTATTTT. Its translation is CASSLGLAGGLPDTQYF. The whole variable domain, remainder taken from reference TRBV7-3 and TRBJ2-3, is GAGVSQTPSNKVTEKGKYVELRCDPISGHTALYWYRQSLGQGPEFLIYFQGTGAADDSGLPNDRFFAVRPEGSVSTLKIQRTERGDSAVYLCASSLGLAGGLPDTQYFGPGTRLTVL.

V usage is TRBV6-5 and J usage is TRBJ2-3; 8 bases agree with TRBD1. Trimming took 6 bases from V and 2 from J; bases not matched to a gene: 7. The germline CDR1 and CDR2 sequences are MNHEY and SVGAGI. The CDR3 is made up of 15 amino acids. CDR3 in amino acids: CASRTGQGDTDTQYF. The CDR3 bases are TGTGCCAGCAGAACTGGACAGGGTGACACAGATACGCAGTATTTT.

V usage is TRBV5-4 and J usage is TRBJ1-1; TRBD1 matches 8 bases. Germline V CDR1 and CDR2: SGHNT, YYREEE (reference sequence). The ends lost 2 bases at V and 7 bases at J; junction bases unmatched: 1. This CDR3 contains 12 residues. The CDR3 loop is CASSLDRGEAFF. The CDR3 bases are TGTGCCAGCAGCTTAGACAGGGGTGAAGCTTTCTTT.

This CDR3 reads CASSQGSLGGGGLPEAFF. The CDR3 DNA is TGTGCCAGCAGCCAAGGCTCGCTTGGGGGAGGAGGCTTGCCTGAAGCTTTCTTT. V and J are TRBV4-2 and TRBJ1-1; D might be TRBD1 (5 bases). V dropped 1 base and J dropped 6 bases, with 24 bases sitting between them. Germline CDR1 LGHNA, CDR2 YNFKEQ. This CDR3 region has 18 residues.

The gene calls are TRBV7-3 and TRBJ2-7, with D possibly TRBD1 on 6 matching bases. Trimming removed 0 bases at V and 3 bases at J, with 21 bases between. The CDR3 spans 18 residues. CDR1 SGHTA and CDR2 FQGTGA come from the germline V gene. The CDR3 protein is CASSLTGGTGPFLYEQYF. The CDR3 DNA reads TGTGCCAGCAGCTTAACCGGCGGCACAGGGCCGTTTCTCTACGAGCAGTACTTC.

The chain combines TRBV19 with TRBJ2-1, with 12 bases aligning to TRBD1. The CDR3 loop spans 15 amino acids. V dropped 4 bases and J dropped 8; count of bases not matched to a gene: 6. Germline CDR1 LNHDA, CDR2 SQIVND (reference sequence). The CDR3 loop is CASSKGTGGFDEQFF. Written as DNA, the CDR3 is TGTGCCAGTAGTAAGGGGACAGGGGGCTTCGATGAGCAGTTCTTC.

The chain recombines TRBV7-3 with TRBJ2-2; possible D gene TRBD1, 6 bases. The CDR3 is made up of 15 amino acids. CDR1 and CDR2 (germline): SGHTA, FQGTGA. Trimming removed 5 bases at V and 0 bases at J, with 10 bases between. The CDR3 is CASSPGHTNTGELFF. The CDR3 nucleotides read TGTGCCAGCAGCCCGGGACATACGAACACCGGGGAGCTGTTTTTT. Drawing the rest from reference TRBV7-3 and TRBJ2-2, the complete variable domain is GAGVSQTPSNKVTEKGKYVELRCDPISGHTALYWYRQSLGQGPEFLIYFQGTGAADDSGLPNDRFFAVRPEGSVSTLKIQRTERGDSAVYLCASSPGHTNTGELFFGEGSRLTVL.

The rearrangement uses TRBV5-1 and TRBJ1-1; D might be TRBD1 (6 bases). Germline values: CDR1 SGHRS, CDR2 YFSETQ. The CDR3 loop spans 16 amino acids. V lost 2 bases and J 3 bases, leaving 17 bases between the germline ends. The CDR3 loop is CASSFQGFVSDTEAFF. The CDR3, as DNA: TGCGCCAGCAGCTTTCAGGGGTTCGTATCGGACACTGAAGCTTTCTTT.

The chain is built from TRBV6-1 and TRBJ1-5; D gene uncertain. CDR3 length equals 14 residues. CDR1 and CDR2 from the germline V gene are MNHNS and SASEGT. With 2 bases removed from V and 4 bases from J, the gap between germline ends came to 9 bases. The CDR3 DNA sequence: TGTGCCAGCAGTGAAACACACAGAAATCAGCCCCAGCATTTT. It yields the protein CASSETHRNQPQHF.

V usage is TRBV29-1 and J usage is TRBJ2-7, with D perhaps matching TRBD1 (5 bases). This CDR3 region has 13 residues. The germline gives CDR1 SQVTM, CDR2 ANQGSEA. Trimming left V 5 bases short and J 5 bases short, with 16 bases between. CDR3 nucleotide sequence: TGCAGCGTTTCAGTTTCAGGGTTTGACGAGCAGTACTTC. This sequence encodes CSVSVSGFDEQYF.

This clone has only one observation. The CDR3 sequence is CASSQWTGDTEAFF. CDR3 nucleotides: TGTGCCAGCAGCCAATGGACAGGGGACACTGAAGCTTTCTTT. The J gene is TRBJ1-1, the V gene TRBV7-6, with 9 bases aligning to TRBD1. The CDR3 loop spans 14 amino acids. V lost 5 bases, J lost 3 bases, and 4 bases stayed unmatched. The germline CDR1 and CDR2 sequences are SGHVS and FNYEAQ.

The J gene is TRBJ1-1, the V gene TRBV7-8, with 7 nucleotides matching TRBD1. V dropped 5 bases and J dropped 1; count of bases not matched to a gene: 7. Germline V gene sequence: CDR1 SGHVS, CDR2 FQNEAQ. There are 15 residues in the CDR3. The CDR3 region is CASSPRSGGNTEAFF. CDR3 sequence (DNA): TGTGCCAGCAGCCCCCGTTCAGGGGGGAACACTGAAGCTTTCTTT.

The V call is TRBV5-1, the J call TRBJ2-5; 10 bases are a match to TRBD2. This CDR3 spans 17 amino acids. CDR1 SGHRS and CDR2 YFSETQ come from the germline V gene. With V trimmed by 0 bases and J by 5 bases, 10 bases remained unmatched. In DNA form, the CDR3 reads TGCGCCAGCAGCTTGGGTAGCGGGGGGACAAAATTGGAGACCCAGTACTTC. This sequence encodes CASSLGSGGTKLETQYF.

This clone has only a few counts. The chain couples TRBV6-1 to TRBJ2-3, with D hard to call. The V end was cut by 2 bases, the J end by 0 bases, with 3 bases between. The CDR3 spans 13 residues. Per germline, CDR1 MNHNS and CDR2 SASEGT. The CDR3 DNA sequence: TGTGCCAGCAGTGAACAAAGCACAGATACGCAGTATTTT. This codes for CASSEQSTDTQYF.

This clone was seen a handful of times. V usage is TRBV4-1 and J usage is TRBJ2-3, with 12 nucleotides matching TRBD2. The germline gives CDR1 MGHRA, CDR2 YSYEKL. The V and J ends lost 3 bases and 6 bases, in that order; junction bases with no gene match: 1. CDR3 length: 14 residues. CDR3 in amino acids: CASSQGLAGDTQYF. Here the CDR3 DNA reads TGCGCCAGCAGCCAGGGACTAGCGGGTGATACGCAGTATTTT.

The chain carries TRBV13 and TRBJ2-7; D gene unclear. The CDR3 is 14 residues long. Trimming left V 4 bases short and J 1 base short, with 11 bases between. The germline V gene has CDR1 PRHDT and CDR2 FYEKMQ (reference sequence). CDR3 in amino acids: CASSSLALSYEQYF. DNA for the CDR3: TGTGCCAGCAGCTCCTTGGCCTTATCCTACGAGCAGTACTTC.

The rearrangement joins TRBV4-1 to TRBJ2-6; TRBD1 might be the D (6 bases). Germline-derived CDR1 and CDR2 are MGHRA and YSYEKL. This CDR3 has 17 amino acids. Trimming took off 7 bases at V and 0 bases at J, with 16 bases between the two ends. CDR3 loop: CASKGDGFHSGANVLTF. Here the CDR3 DNA reads TGCGCCAGCAAGGGGGACGGATTCCACTCTGGGGCCAACGTCCTGACTTTC.